The 12 T cell receptor beta chains below come from one sample, sequenced in a study of blood T cells in healthy people across ages. The authors ran a second PCR of about 7 to 11 cycles using a sample-barcoded 5' primer and a J-beta primer mix. TCRdb ran MiXCR on the 5' RACE reads and lists one entry per CDR3 protein. The data contain under 1,000,000 distinct CDR3 sequences, around 36% of them singletons. Specimen: blood. The receptors derive from a man in his late teens or twenties in good health.

The rearrangement uses TRBV15 and TRBJ2-2; 8 nucleotides align to TRBD1. Trimming removed 3 bases from V and 5 bases from J; junction bases left unmatched: 8. In germline, CDR1 is LNHNV, CDR2 YYDKDF (reference sequence). The CDR3 has 16 residues. The CDR3 loop reads CATSSQGAQKTGELFF. The CDR3 DNA reads as TGTGCCACCAGCAGTCAGGGGGCGCAAAAGACCGGGGAGCTGTTTTTT.

Regarding this clonotype: A much larger clone is a single base away; this may be a read error. The chain uses TRBV3-1 and TRBJ2-5; D unclear. The J call may be faulty, since TRBJ2-1 better matches the DNA end. Germline CDR1 and CDR2: LGHDT and YNNKEL (reference sequence). CDR3 length equals 15 residues. The CDR3 reads CASSQDPARQETQFF. The CDR3 region has the DNA TGTGCCAGCAGCCAAGATCCGGCCAGGCAAGAGACCCAGTTCTTC.

The chain uses TRBV5-6 and TRBJ1-2; D gene uncertain. The CDR3 runs 11 residues. Trimming cost V 7 bases and J 8 bases, with 12 bases left between them. From germline, CDR1 is SGHDT and CDR2 YYEEEE. In nucleotides, the CDR3 is TGTGCCAGCCGATTTACCGGAGGCTACACCTTC. Amino acid sequence: CASRFTGGYTF.

On this clonotype: One end of the junction fails to match germline, which may point to a read error. The CDR3 reads CASSESSGGHNGQFF. CDR3 nucleotide sequence: TGTGCCAGCAGTGAGTCGAGCGGGGGGCACAATGGGCAGTTCTTC. V usage is TRBV25-1 and J usage is TRBJ2-1, with 9 positions matching TRBD2. CDR1 is MGHDK, CDR2 SYGVNS, per germline. CDR3 length equals 15 residues. The variable domain in full, with the rest retrieved from reference TRBV25-1 and TRBJ2-1, is EADIYQTPRYLVIGTGKKITLECSQTMGHDKMYWYQQDPGMELHLIHYSYGVNSTEKGDLSSESTVSRIRTEHFPLTLESARPSHTSQYLCASSESSGGHNGQFFGPGTRLTVL.

This chain links TRBV7-2 with TRBJ2-5, with 12 bases fitting TRBD2. After removal of 5 bases from V and 11 bases from J, the junction contained 15 bases not matched to a gene. From germline, CDR1 is SGHTA and CDR2 FQGNSA. The CDR3 is made up of 16 amino acids. The CDR3 loop reads CASSPLAGGPDNEQYF. In DNA, the CDR3 is TGTGCCAGCAGCCCTCTAGCGGGGGGGCCGGACAATGAGCAGTACTTC.

The chain combines TRBV20-1 with TRBJ1-2; D gene unclear. The CDR3 has 12 amino acids. CDR1 is DFQATT and CDR2 is SNEGSKA in the germline V gene (reference sequence). V lost 0 bases and J 4 bases, leaving 6 bases between the germline ends. The chain's CDR3 is CSARDGLYGYTF. The CDR3 coding sequence is TGCAGTGCTAGAGACGGCCTCTATGGCTACACCTTC.

V gene TRBV5-1 combines with J gene TRBJ2-2; 9 nucleotides align to TRBD1. Unmatched junction bases numbered 2, after V lost 2 bases and J lost 3 bases. The germline V gene has CDR1 SGHRS and CDR2 YFSETQ. This CDR3 is built from 15 residues. CDR3 sequence reads: CASSFRTGDTGELFF. CDR3 nucleotides: TGCGCCAGCAGCTTTAGGACAGGGGACACCGGGGAGCTGTTTTTT.

This clonotype was picked up many times. The chain employs TRBV12-3 or TRBV12-4 and TRBJ2-1; 11 nucleotides match TRBD2. The CDR3 sequence is 15 residues long. Trimming at V came to 3 bases and at J to 7 bases, leaving 5 bases not matched to a gene. The DNA of the CDR3 is TGTGCCAGCAGTTTTAGCGGGGGGGCGATTAATGAGCAGTTCTTC. This codes for CASSFSGGAINEQFF.

This clonotype was counted only a few times. This rearrangement joins TRBV29-1 to TRBJ1-2, with D perhaps matching TRBD1 (6 bases). V gave up 4 bases and J gave up 5 bases, with 26 bases separating them. The germline V gene encodes CDR1 SQVTM and CDR2 ANQGSEA. This CDR3 has 17 residues. The CDR3 here is CSVADFPQGTKPYGYTF. The CDR3 coding sequence is TGCAGCGTTGCTGACTTTCCCCAGGGGACGAAACCTTATGGCTACACCTTC. The variable domain in full, with the rest retrieved from reference TRBV29-1 and TRBJ1-2, is SAVISQKPSRDICQRGTSLTIQCQVDSQVTMMFWYRQQPGQSLTLIATANQGSEATYESGFVIDKFPISRPNLTFSTLTVSNMSPEDSSIYLCSVADFPQGTKPYGYTFGSGTRLTVV.

The chain is built from TRBV7-9 and TRBJ2-1, with D possibly being TRBD2 (7 bases). Trimming took off 5 bases at V and 6 bases at J, with 14 bases between the two ends. Per the germline V gene, CDR1 is SEHNR and CDR2 is FQNEAQ (reference sequence). CDR3 length: 14 residues. The CDR3 DNA reads as TGTGCCAGCAGCGCCCCGGGGGGCAGCAATGAGCAGTTCTTC. Translation: CASSAPGGSNEQFF.

This clonotype has more than one count but fewer than ten. The chain joins TRBV4-3 to TRBJ1-1; weak D call: TRBD1 (5 bases). Germline V gene sequence: CDR1 LGHNA, CDR2 YSLEER. V lost 0 bases to trimming and J lost 1 base, with 12 bases between them. The CDR3 is 16 amino acids. CDR3: CASSQDWGRSNTEAFF. CDR3 in DNA: TGCGCCAGCAGCCAAGATTGGGGCAGATCGAACACTGAAGCTTTCTTT.

The chain joins TRBV12-3 or TRBV12-4 to TRBJ1-5; D gene unclear. V lost 5 bases, J lost 6 bases, and 14 bases lay in between. The CDR3 is 14 amino acids. The CDR3 sequence: CASSPNDGSQPQHF. The CDR3, as DNA: TGTGCCAGCAGTCCTAACGATGGGAGTCAGCCCCAGCATTTT.